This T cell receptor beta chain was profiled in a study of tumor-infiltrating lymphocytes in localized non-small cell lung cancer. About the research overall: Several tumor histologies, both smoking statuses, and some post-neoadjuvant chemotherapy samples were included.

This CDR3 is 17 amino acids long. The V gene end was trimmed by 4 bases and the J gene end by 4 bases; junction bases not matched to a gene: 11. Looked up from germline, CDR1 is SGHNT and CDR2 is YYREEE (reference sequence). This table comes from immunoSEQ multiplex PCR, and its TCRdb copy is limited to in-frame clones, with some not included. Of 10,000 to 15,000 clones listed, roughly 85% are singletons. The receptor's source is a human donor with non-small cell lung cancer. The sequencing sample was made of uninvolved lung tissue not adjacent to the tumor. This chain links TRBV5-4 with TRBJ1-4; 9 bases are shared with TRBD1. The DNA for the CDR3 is TGTGCCAGCAGCGGCACCGGGACAGGGCGCGGTAATGAAAAACTGTTTTTT. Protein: CASSGTGTGRGNEKLFF.